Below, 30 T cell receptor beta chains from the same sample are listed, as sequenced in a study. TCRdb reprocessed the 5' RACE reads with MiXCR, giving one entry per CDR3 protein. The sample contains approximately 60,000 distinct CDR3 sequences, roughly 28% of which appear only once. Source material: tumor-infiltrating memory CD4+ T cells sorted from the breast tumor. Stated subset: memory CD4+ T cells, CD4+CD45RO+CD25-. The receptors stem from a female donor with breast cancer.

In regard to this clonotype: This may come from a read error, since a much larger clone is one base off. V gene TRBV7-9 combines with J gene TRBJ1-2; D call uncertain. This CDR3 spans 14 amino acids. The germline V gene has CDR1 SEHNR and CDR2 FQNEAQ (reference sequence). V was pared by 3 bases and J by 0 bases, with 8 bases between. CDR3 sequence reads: CASSLVRANYGYTF. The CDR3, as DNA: TGTGCCAGCAGCTTGGTTCGAGCTAACTATGGCTACACCTTC.

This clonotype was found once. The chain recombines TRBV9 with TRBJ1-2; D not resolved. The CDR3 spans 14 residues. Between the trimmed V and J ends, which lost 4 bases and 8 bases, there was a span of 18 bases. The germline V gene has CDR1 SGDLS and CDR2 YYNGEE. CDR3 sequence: CASSPADYRRGYTF. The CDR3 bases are TGTGCCAGCAGCCCCGCTGACTATCGTCGGGGCTACACCTTC.

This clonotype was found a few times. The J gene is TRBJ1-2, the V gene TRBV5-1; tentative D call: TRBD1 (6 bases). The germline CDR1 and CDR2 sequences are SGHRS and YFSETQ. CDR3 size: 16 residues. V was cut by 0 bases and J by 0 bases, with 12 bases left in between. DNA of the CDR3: TGCGCCAGCAGCTTGGATACGGAGGGGGCTAACTATGGCTACACCTTC. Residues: CASSLDTEGANYGYTF.

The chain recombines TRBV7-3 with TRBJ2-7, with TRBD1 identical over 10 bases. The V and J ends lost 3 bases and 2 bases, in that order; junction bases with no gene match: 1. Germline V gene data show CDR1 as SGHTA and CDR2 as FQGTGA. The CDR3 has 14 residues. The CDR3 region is CASSFDRGPYEQYF. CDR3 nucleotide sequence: TGTGCCAGCAGCTTCGACAGGGGGCCCTACGAGCAGTACTTC.

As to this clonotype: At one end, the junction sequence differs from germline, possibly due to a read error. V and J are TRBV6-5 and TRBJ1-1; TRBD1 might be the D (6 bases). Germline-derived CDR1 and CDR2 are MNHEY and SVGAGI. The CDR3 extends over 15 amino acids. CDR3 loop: CASSYGGHRNTDAFF. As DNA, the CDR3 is TGTGCCAGCAGTTACGGGGGCCACCGAAACACTGACGCTTTCTTT.

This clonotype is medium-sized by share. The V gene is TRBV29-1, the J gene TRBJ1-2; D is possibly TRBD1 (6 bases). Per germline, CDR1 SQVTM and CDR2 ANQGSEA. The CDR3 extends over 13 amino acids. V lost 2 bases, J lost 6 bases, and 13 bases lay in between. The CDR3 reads CSVESWGGDGYTF. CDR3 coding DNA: TGCAGCGTTGAATCTTGGGGGGGCGATGGCTACACCTTC.

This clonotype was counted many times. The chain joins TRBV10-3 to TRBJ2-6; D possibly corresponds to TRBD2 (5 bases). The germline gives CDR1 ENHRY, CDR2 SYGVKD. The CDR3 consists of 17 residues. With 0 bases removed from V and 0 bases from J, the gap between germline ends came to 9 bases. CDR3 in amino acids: CAISESGRGSGANVLTF. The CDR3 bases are TGTGCCATCAGTGAGTCAGGCCGGGGCTCTGGGGCCAACGTCCTGACTTTC.

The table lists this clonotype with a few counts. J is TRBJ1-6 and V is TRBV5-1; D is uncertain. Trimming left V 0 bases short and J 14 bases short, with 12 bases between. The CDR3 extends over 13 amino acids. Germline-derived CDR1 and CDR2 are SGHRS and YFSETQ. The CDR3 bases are TGCGCCAGCAGCTTGGAAGGTGGCGCGGCCCTCCACTTT. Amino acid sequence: CASSLEGGAALHF.

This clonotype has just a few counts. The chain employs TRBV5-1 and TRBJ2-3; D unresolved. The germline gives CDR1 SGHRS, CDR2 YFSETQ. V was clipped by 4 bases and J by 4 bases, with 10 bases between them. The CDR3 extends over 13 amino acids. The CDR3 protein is CASSPVEADTQYF. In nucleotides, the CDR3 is TGCGCCAGCAGCCCCGTAGAGGCAGATACGCAGTATTTT.

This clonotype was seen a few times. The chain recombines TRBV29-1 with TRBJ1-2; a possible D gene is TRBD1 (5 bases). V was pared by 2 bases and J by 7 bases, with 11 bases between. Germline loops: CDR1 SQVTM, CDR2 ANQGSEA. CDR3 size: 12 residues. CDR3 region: CSVESGGGGYTF. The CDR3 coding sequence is TGCAGCGTTGAAAGCGGGGGAGGTGGCTACACCTTC. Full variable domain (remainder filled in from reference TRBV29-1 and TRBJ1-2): SAVISQKPSRDICQRGTSLTIQCQVDSQVTMMFWYRQQPGQSLTLIATANQGSEATYESGFVIDKFPISRPNLTFSTLTVSNMSPEDSSIYLCSVESGGGGYTFGSGTRLTVV.

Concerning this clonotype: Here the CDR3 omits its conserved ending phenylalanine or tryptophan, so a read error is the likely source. This CDR3 is CASSYQSPGFLGQEKLFS. The DNA of the CDR3 is TGTGCCAGCAGTTACCAATCTCCGGGATTCCTGGGGCAAGAAAAACTGTTTTCT. V usage is TRBV6-5 and J usage is TRBJ1-4, with D possibly TRBD1 on 5 matching bases. In germline, CDR1 is MNHEY, CDR2 SVGAGI. V shed 2 bases and J shed 8 bases, with 24 bases lying between them. There are 18 residues in the CDR3.

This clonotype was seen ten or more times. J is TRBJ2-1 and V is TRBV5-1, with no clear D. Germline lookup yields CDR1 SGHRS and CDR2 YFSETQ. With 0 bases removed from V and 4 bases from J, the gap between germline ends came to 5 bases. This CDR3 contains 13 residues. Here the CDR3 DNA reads TGCGCCAGCAGCTTGGAACCATACAATGAGCAGTTCTTC. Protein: CASSLEPYNEQFF.

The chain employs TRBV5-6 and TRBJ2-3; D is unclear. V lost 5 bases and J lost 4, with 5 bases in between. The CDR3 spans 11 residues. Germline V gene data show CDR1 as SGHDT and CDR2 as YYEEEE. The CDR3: CASRSADTQYF. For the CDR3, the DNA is TGTGCCAGCAGAAGTGCAGATACGCAGTATTTT.

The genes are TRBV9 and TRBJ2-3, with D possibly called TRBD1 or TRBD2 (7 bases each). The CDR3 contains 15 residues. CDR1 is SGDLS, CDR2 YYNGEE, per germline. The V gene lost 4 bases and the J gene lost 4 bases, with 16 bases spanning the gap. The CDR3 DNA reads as TGTGCCAGCAGCTTCTCGCAGGGGGGGTCAGATACGCAGTATTTT. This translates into CASSFSQGGSDTQYF.

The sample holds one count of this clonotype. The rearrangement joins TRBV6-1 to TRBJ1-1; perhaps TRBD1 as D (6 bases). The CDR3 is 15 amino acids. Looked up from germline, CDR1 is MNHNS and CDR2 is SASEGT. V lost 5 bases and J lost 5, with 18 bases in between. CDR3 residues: CASSRSSYRETEAFF. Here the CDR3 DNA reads TGTGCCAGCAGTAGGAGCTCGTACAGGGAAACTGAAGCTTTCTTT.

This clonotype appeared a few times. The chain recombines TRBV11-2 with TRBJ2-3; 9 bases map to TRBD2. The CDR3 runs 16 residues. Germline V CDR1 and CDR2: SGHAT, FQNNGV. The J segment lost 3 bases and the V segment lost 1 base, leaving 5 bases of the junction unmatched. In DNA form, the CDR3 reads TGTGCCAGCAGCTTAGGATCCAGCGGGAGGACAGATACGCAGTATTTT. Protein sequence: CASSLGSSGRTDTQYF.

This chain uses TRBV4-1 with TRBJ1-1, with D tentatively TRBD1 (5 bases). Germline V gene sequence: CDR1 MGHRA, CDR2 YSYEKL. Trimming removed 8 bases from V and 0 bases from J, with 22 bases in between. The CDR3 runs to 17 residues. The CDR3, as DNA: TGCGCCAGCTTACCCGGATACGGGGCAGACATGAACACTGAAGCTTTCTTT. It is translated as CASLPGYGADMNTEAFF.

The CDR3 nucleotides are TGTGCCAGCAGCCAAGATGGGAGGCCTGAGGAGCTGTTTTTT. This gives the protein CASSQDGRPEELFF. J is TRBJ2-2 and V is TRBV4-2; D possibly corresponds to TRBD2 (6 bases). V shed 0 bases and J shed 10 bases, with 12 bases lying between them. In germline, CDR1 is LGHNA, CDR2 YNFKEQ. The length of the CDR3 is 14 residues.

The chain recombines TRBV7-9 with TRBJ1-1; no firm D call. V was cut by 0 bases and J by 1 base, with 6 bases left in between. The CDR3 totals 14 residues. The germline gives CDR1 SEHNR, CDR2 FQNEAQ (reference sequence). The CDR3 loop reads CASSLAAWNTEAFF. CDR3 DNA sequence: TGTGCCAGCAGCTTAGCGGCTTGGAACACTGAAGCTTTCTTT.

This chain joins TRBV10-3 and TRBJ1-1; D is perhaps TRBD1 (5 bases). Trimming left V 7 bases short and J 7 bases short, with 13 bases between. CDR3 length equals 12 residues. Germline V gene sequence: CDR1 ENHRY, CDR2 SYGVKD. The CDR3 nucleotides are TGTGCCATCATGTCATACGGGGGTGAAGCTTTCTTT. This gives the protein CAIMSYGGEAFF.

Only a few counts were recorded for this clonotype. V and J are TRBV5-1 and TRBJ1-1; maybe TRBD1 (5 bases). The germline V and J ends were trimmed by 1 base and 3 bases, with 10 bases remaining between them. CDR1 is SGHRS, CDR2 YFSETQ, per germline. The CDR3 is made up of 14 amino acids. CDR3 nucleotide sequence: TGCGCCAGCAGCTTGTTAGGCAGGGACACTGAAGCTTTCTTT. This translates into CASSLLGRDTEAFF.

The chain's CDR3 is CASSHGLSVETQYF. CDR3 in DNA: TGCGCCAGCAGCCATGGGTTATCCGTGGAGACCCAGTACTTC. The chain couples TRBV4-3 to TRBJ2-5; D remains unclear. Germline CDR1 LGHNA, CDR2 YSLEER. V lost 3 bases and J 5 bases, leaving 13 bases between the germline ends. CDR3 length: 14 residues.

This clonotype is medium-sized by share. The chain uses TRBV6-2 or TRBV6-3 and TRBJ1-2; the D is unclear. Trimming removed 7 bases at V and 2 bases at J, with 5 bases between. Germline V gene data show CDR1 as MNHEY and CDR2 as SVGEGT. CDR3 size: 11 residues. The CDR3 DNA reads TGTGCCAGCACCGACAACTATGGCTACACCTTC. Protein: CASTDNYGYTF.

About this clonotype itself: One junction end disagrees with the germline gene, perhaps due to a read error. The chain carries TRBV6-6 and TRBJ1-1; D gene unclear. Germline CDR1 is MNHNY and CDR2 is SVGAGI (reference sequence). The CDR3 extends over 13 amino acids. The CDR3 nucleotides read TGTGCCAGCGCGGTATACATGAACACTGGAGCTTTCTTT. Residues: CASAVYMNTGAFF.

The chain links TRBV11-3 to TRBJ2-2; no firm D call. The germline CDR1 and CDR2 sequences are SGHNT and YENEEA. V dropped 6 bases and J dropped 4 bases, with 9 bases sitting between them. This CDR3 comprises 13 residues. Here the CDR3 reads CASRGRGTGELFF. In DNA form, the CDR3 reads TGTGCCAGCAGGGGAAGAGGCACCGGGGAGCTGTTTTTT.

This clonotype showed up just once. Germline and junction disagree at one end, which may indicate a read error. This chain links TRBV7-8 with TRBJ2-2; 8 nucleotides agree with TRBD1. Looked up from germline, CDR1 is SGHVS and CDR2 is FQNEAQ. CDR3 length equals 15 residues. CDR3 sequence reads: CTSSKEQGETGELFF. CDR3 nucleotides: TGTACCAGCAGCAAAGAACAGGGGGAAACCGGGGAGCTGTTTTTT.

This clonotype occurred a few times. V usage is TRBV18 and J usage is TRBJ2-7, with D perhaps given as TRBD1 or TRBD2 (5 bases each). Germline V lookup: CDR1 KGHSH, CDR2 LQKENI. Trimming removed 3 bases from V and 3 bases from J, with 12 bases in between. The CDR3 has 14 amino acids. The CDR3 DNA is TGTGCCAGCTCACCGTCGGGGCGGATCTACGAGCAGTACTTC. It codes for CASSPSGRIYEQYF.

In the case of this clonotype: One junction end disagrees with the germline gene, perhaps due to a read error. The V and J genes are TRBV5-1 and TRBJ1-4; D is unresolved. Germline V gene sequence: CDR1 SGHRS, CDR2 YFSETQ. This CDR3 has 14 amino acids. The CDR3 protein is CAGSPLGGNEKLFF. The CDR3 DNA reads TGCGCCGGCAGCCCTCTCGGAGGGAATGAAAAACTGTTTTTT.

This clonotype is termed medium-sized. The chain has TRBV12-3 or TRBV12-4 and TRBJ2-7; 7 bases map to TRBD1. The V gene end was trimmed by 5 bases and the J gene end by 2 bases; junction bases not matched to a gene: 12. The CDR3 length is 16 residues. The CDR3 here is CASSNTPGQTPYEQYF. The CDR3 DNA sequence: TGTGCCAGCAGTAACACCCCGGGACAGACGCCCTACGAGCAGTACTTC.

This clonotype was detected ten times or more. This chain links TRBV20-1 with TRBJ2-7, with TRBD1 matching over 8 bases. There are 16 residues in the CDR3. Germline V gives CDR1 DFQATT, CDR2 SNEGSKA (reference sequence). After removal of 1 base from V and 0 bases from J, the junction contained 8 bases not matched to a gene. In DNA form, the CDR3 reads TGCAGTGCTAGAGTCATGGACAGGGCTCTCTCCTACGAGCAGTACTTC. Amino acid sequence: CSARVMDRALSYEQYF.